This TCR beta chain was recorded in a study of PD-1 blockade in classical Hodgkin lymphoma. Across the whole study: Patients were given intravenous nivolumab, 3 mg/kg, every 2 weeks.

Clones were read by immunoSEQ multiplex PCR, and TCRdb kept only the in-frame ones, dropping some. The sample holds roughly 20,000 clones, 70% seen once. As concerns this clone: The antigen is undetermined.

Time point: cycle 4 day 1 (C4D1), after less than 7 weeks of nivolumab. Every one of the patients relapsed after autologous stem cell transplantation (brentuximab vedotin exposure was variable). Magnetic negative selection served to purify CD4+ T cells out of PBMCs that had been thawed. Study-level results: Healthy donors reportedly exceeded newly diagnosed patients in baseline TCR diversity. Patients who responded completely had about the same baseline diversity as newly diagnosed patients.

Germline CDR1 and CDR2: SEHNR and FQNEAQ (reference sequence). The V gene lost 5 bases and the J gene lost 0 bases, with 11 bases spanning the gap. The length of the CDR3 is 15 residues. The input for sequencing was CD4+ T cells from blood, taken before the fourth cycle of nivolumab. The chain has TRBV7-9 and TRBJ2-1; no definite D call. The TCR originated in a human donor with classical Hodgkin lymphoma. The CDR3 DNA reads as TGTGCCAGCAGCGCCTACTACGCCTCCTACAATGAGCAGTTCTTC. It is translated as CASSAYYASYNEQFF.